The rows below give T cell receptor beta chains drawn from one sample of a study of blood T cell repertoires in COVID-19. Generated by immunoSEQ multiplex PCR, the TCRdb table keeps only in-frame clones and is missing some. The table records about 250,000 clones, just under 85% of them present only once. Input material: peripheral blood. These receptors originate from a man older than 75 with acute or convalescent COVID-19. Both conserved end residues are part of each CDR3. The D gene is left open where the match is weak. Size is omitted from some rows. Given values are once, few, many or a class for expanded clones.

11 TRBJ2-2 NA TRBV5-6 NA CASSYRGELFF TGTGCCAGCAGCTACCGGGGGGAGCTGTTTTTT
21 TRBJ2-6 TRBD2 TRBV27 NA CASSLSGGLAGSGSGANVLTF TGTGCCAGCAGTTTATCAGGGGGACTAGCGGGTTCCGGCTCTGGGGCCAACGTCCTGACTTTC
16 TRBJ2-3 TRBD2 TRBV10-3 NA CAISAPSGGLTDTQYF TGTGCCATCAGCGCCCCTAGCGGGGGCCTCACAGATACGCAGTATTTT
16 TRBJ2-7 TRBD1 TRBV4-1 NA CASSRGAGTGGYEQYF TGCGCCAGCAGCCGAGGAGCCGGGACAGGGGGCTACGAGCAGTACTTC
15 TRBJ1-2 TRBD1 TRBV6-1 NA CASSEGLNRGYGYTF TGTGCCAGCAGTGAAGGGTTGAACAGGGGATATGGCTACACCTTC
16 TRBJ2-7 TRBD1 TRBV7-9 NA CASSRMTGTGSHEQYF TGTGCCAGCAGCCGGATGACCGGGACAGGGTCCCACGAGCAGTACTTC
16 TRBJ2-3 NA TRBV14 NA CASSTNGGIGTDTQYF TGTGCCAGCAGCACCAATGGCGGGATAGGTACAGATACGCAGTATTTT
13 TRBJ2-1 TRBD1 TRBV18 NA CASSRDSKNEQFF TGTGCCAGCTCCCGGGACAGCAAAAATGAGCAGTTCTTC
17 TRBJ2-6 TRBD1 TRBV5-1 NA CASSRLGQSSGANVLTF TGCGCCAGCAGCCGCCTGGGACAGAGCTCTGGGGCCAACGTCCTGACTTTC
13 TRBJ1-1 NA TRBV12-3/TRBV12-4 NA CASSSGRNTEAFF TGTGCCAGCAGTTCAGGCAGGAACACTGAAGCTTTCTTT
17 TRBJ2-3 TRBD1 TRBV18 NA CASSPRSGQASTDTQYF TGTGCCAGCTCACCACGCTCCGGACAGGCTAGCACAGATACGCAGTATTTT
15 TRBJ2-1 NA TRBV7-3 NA CASSSQGTGYNEQFF TGTGCCAGCAGCTCACAGGGTACGGGGTACAATGAGCAGTTCTTC
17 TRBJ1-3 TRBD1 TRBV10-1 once CASPLGDRAKNGNTIYF TGCGCCAGCCCGCTGGGGGACAGGGCGAAAAATGGAAACACCATATATTTT
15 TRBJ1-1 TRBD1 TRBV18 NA CASSPLDRGDTEAFF TGTGCCAGCTCACCTCTGGACAGGGGTGACACTGAAGCTTTCTTT
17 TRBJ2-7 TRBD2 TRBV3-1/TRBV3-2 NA CASSQEVRLAGSYEQYF TGTGCCAGCAGCCAAGAGGTCAGACTAGCGGGATCGTACGAGCAGTACTTC
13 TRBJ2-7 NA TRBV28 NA CASSVFQGYEQYF TGTGCCAGCAGTGTTTTCCAGGGTTACGAGCAGTACTTC
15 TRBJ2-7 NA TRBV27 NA CASSLIGGASYEQYF TGTGCCAGCAGTTTAATCGGCGGGGCCTCCTACGAGCAGTACTTC